This T cell receptor (beta chain) stems from a study of technical replicates of blood from several donors. Germline V gene data show CDR1 as SGHVS and CDR2 as FQNEAQ. V was cut by 1 base and J by 2 bases, with 11 bases left in between. The CDR3 runs to 15 residues. Clones were read by immunoSEQ multiplex PCR, and TCRdb kept only the in-frame ones, dropping some. The table shows 75,000 or so clones, with 95% occurring only once. The chain employs TRBV7-8 and TRBJ1-1; TRBD1 is a possible D gene (5 bases). This clonotype was sampled from a human donor in good health. Sequencing was performed on T cells isolated from PBMCs. The CDR3 DNA reads TGTGCCAGCAGCTTAGGTGGACACACCAACACTGAAGCTTTCTTT. As protein: CASSLGGHTNTEAFF.